The 15 T cell receptor beta chains given below trace back to one sample, sequenced in a study of T cell clones after liver transplantation (dated by TCRdb to between 2018 and 2021). Interpreted using the paper, the time point label stands for: pre-transplant. The library was built by means of the immunoSEQ multiplex PCR assay. In its TCRdb copy, this immuneACCESS table keeps in-frame sequences only and misses some clones. Where compared with another copy, unresolved V genes explain less than half of these, and the others have no known cause. In this sample the table shows about 72,000 clones, about 92% of which occur a single time. Less than 3% of the sample belongs to the ten largest clones. The material was CD4+ T cells from blood, obtained before liver transplant. All receptors derive from a human donor who received a liver transplant.

This clone was picked up one time. The chain uses TRBV18 and TRBJ2-3; 7 bases map to TRBD2. V lost 1 base and J lost 3; bases outside the gene matches: 4. The CDR3 length is 15 residues. The V gene's germline CDR1 is KGHSH and CDR2 LQKENI. The CDR3 region has the DNA TGTGCCAGCTCACCACGGCTAGCGGAGACAGATACGCAGTATTTT. It specifies CASSPRLAETDTQYF. Using reference TRBV18 and TRBJ2-3 for the parts outside the CDR3, the full variable domain is NAGVMQNPRHLVRRRGQEARLRCSPMKGHSHVYWYRQLPEEGLKFMVYLQKENIIDESGMPKERFSAEFPKEGPSILRIQQVVRGDSAAYFCASSPRLAETDTQYFGPGTRLTVL.

This clone was detected only once. This sequence joins TRBV29-1 and TRBJ2-7, with 8 bases lining up with TRBD2. The V segment lost 5 bases and the J segment 6 bases; nucleotides outside the gene matches: 6. CDR1 SQVTM and CDR2 ANQGSEA come from the germline V gene. The CDR3 is 12 residues long. CDR3 nucleotide sequence: TGCAGCGTTACCAGCGGGAGCTTCGAGCAGTACTTC. It translates to CSVTSGSFEQYF.

This CDR3 is CASSLEGGRANTEAFF. The CDR3 DNA is TGTGCCAGCAGCTTAGAGGGGGGCAGGGCGAACACTGAAGCTTTCTTT. V and J are TRBV11-3 and TRBJ1-1; TRBD1 is a possible D gene (6 bases). CDR3 length: 16 amino acids. V dropped 0 bases and J dropped 1 base, with 12 bases sitting between them. The germline V gene encodes CDR1 SGHNT and CDR2 YENEEA.

The chain couples TRBV6-5 to TRBJ2-3; TRBD2 aligns across 16 bases. Germline-derived CDR1 and CDR2 are MNHEY and SVGAGI. J was trimmed by 6 bases and V by 4 bases; bases with no gene match: 1. This CDR3 contains 15 residues. DNA for the CDR3: TGTGCCAGCAGTTTGGGACTAGCGGGAGGGGATACGCAGTATTTT. Its protein product is CASSLGLAGGDTQYF.

This chain links TRBV7-2 with TRBJ2-3; weak D call: TRBD1 (5 bases). V was trimmed by 5 bases and J by 7 bases, leaving 22 bases between them. The CDR3 is 16 amino acids. Germline loops: CDR1 SGHTA, CDR2 FQGNSA. The CDR3 sequence is CASSPSSQWGEHTQYF. CDR3 bases: TGTGCCAGCAGCCCCTCTAGTCAGTGGGGCGAGCATACGCAGTATTTT.

This clone was detected once. The chain has TRBV7-8 and TRBJ1-2; possible D gene TRBD1, 5 bases. Between the trimmed V and J ends, which lost 5 bases and 2 bases, there was a span of 18 bases. The CDR3 is 16 residues long. Germline-derived CDR1 and CDR2 are SGHVS and FQNEAQ. The CDR3 reads CASSRPGARGNYGYTF. As DNA, the CDR3 is TGTGCCAGCAGCCGTCCCGGGGCTAGGGGAAACTATGGCTACACCTTC.

The chain recombines TRBV11-2 with TRBJ1-4; D is perhaps TRBD1 (6 bases). V lost 1 base to trimming and J lost 12 bases, with 12 bases between them. Germline lookup yields CDR1 SGHAT and CDR2 FQNNGV. This CDR3 is 13 amino acids long. The CDR3 nucleotides read TGTGCCAGCAGCTTAGTCGGAGCAGGGGAACTGTTTTTT. Encoded protein: CASSLVGAGELFF.

The chain's CDR3 is CASRPRRDRAPDEQFF. CDR3 bases: TGTGCCAGCAGACCAAGGCGGGACAGGGCTCCGGATGAGCAGTTCTTC. The chain couples TRBV28 to TRBJ2-1; TRBD1 agrees at 9 bases. Trimming at V came to 6 bases and at J to 8 bases, leaving 14 bases not matched to a gene. This CDR3 is 16 amino acids long. In germline, CDR1 is MDHEN, CDR2 SYDVKM.

CDR3 coding DNA: TGTGCCAGCTCCCCATCGAAAGGAAGTAATCAGCCCCAGCATTTT. Amino acids: CASSPSKGSNQPQHF. The chain carries TRBV18 and TRBJ1-5; D unclear. Germline lookup yields CDR1 KGHSH and CDR2 LQKENI. The CDR3 has 15 residues. V lost 6 bases and J lost 4, with 16 bases in between. Supplemented by reference TRBV18 and TRBJ1-5, the full variable domain reads NAGVMQNPRHLVRRRGQEARLRCSPMKGHSHVYWYRQLPEEGLKFMVYLQKENIIDESGMPKERFSAEFPKEGPSILRIQQVVRGDSAAYFCASSPSKGSNQPQHFGDGTRLSIL.

J is TRBJ2-5 and V is TRBV5-1, with 8 bases lining up with TRBD1. Germline lookup yields CDR1 SGHRS and CDR2 YFSETQ. V lost 5 bases, J lost 0 bases, and 6 bases stayed unmatched. The CDR3 runs to 15 residues. The CDR3 sequence: CASSPTGGDQETQYF. In DNA, the CDR3 is TGCGCCAGCAGTCCCACAGGGGGAGACCAAGAGACCCAGTACTTC.

This clone has just a few counts. The chain combines TRBV7-3 with TRBJ2-2; a possible D gene is TRBD1 (5 bases). This CDR3 has 16 amino acids. Germline V gene sequence: CDR1 SGHTA, CDR2 FQGTGA. Trimming shortened V by 6 bases and J by 1 base, and 15 bases separated the two germline ends. The CDR3 DNA follows: TGTGCCAGCAGTTCAGGGTCACGGCTGAACACCGGGGAGCTGTTTTTT. Protein product: CASSSGSRLNTGELFF.

This clone was counted a single time. This chain links TRBV4-1 with TRBJ1-5, with 12 positions matching TRBD1. The CDR3 contains 15 residues. Germline CDR1 and CDR2: MGHRA and YSYEKL. The trim removed 8 bases at V and 1 base at J, leaving 3 bases unmatched. CDR3: CASGTGGRSNQPQHF. CDR3 DNA: TGCGCCAGCGGGACAGGGGGCAGGAGCAATCAGCCCCAGCATTTT.

This rearrangement joins TRBV2 to TRBJ2-7; 11 positions agree with TRBD1. The germline V gene encodes CDR1 SNHLY and CDR2 FYNNEI. V dropped 8 bases and J dropped 1; count of bases not matched to a gene: 4. The CDR3 contains 14 residues. The CDR3 bases are TGTGCCAGCGGGGGACAGGGGGTTTCCTACGAGCAGTACTTC. Its protein is CASGGQGVSYEQYF.

The J gene is TRBJ1-5, the V gene TRBV7-2, with D maybe TRBD1 (6 bases). CDR1 and CDR2 (germline): SGHTA, FQGNSA. V lost 6 bases, J lost 3 bases, and 21 bases lay in between. The CDR3 is made up of 17 amino acids. Here the CDR3 reads CASSPVGGYRANQPQHF. CDR3 nucleotide sequence: TGTGCCAGCAGTCCGGTGGGGGGCTACCGGGCCAATCAGCCCCAGCATTTT. The full variable domain, with the rest looked up from reference TRBV7-2 and TRBJ1-5, is GAGVSQSPSNKVTEKGKDVELRCDPISGHTALYWYRQSLGQGLEFLIYFQGNSAPDKSGLPSDRFSAERTGGSVSTLTIQRTQQEDSAVYLCASSPVGGYRANQPQHFGDGTRLSIL.

The chain recombines TRBV14 with TRBJ1-1; no reliable D call. The CDR3 loop spans 14 amino acids. CDR1 is SGHDN, CDR2 FVKESK, per germline. Between the trimmed V and J ends, which lost 6 bases and 0 bases, there was a span of 11 bases. CDR3 sequence: CASSQTRLNTEAFF. The CDR3 region has the DNA TGTGCCAGCAGTCAAACGAGGCTGAACACTGAAGCTTTCTTT. Drawing the rest from reference TRBV14 and TRBJ1-1, the complete variable domain is EAGVTQFPSHSVIEKGQTVTLRCDPISGHDNLYWYRRVMGKEIKFLLHFVKESKQDESGMPNNRFLAERTGGTYSTLKVQPAELEDSGVYFCASSQTRLNTEAFFGQGTRLTVV.